These 12 T cell receptor beta chains share one sample of origin, sequenced in a study of T cell responses to AZD1222 COVID-19 vaccine. Sequencing used immunoSEQ multiplex PCR; TCRdb keeps in-frame clones, though not all of them. The profile shows around 200,000 clones, just over 90% of them singletons. Sequenced here: peripheral blood, sampled on day 0 of AZD1222 vaccination. These receptors came from an adult in good health.

The chain has TRBV5-1 and TRBJ2-3; tentative D call: TRBD2 (7 bases). The CDR3 spans 16 residues. From germline, CDR1 is SGHRS and CDR2 YFSETQ. The V end lost 4 bases, the J end lost 2 bases, and 17 bases lay between the germline ends. The CDR3 reads CASSEAAGALTDTQYF. CDR3 in DNA: TGCGCCAGCAGCGAAGCGGCGGGGGCACTCACAGATACGCAGTATTTT.

This clone was seen repeatedly, ten times or more. The chain recombines TRBV5-1 with TRBJ1-4; perhaps TRBD1 as D (5 bases). This CDR3 spans 13 amino acids. Trimming left V 3 bases short and J 2 bases short, with 5 bases between. Germline V lookup: CDR1 SGHRS, CDR2 YFSETQ. CDR3 sequence: CASSWDTNEKLFF. The CDR3 bases are TGCGCCAGCAGCTGGGACACTAATGAAAAACTGTTTTTT.

The chain is built from TRBV6-6 and TRBJ1-5, with D uncertain. The length of the CDR3 is 15 residues. The V gene lost 6 bases and the J gene lost 0 bases, with 12 bases spanning the gap. Germline-derived CDR1 and CDR2 are MNHNY and SVGAGI (reference sequence). CDR3 bases: TGTGCCAGCAGCTTACGGCTGGATAGCAATCAGCCCCAGCATTTT. Its translation is CASSLRLDSNQPQHF.

This clone was found once. The V and J genes are TRBV5-1 and TRBJ2-7; 14 positions agree with TRBD2. The germline V gene has CDR1 SGHRS and CDR2 YFSETQ. The CDR3 runs 17 residues. Unmatched junction bases numbered 5, after V lost 0 bases and J lost 3 bases. The CDR3 sequence: CASSLGPGLAGDYEQYF. In DNA, the CDR3 is TGCGCCAGCAGCTTGGGGCCGGGACTAGCGGGAGACTACGAGCAGTACTTC.

The gene calls are TRBV5-1 and TRBJ2-1; no reliable D call. Deletions cut 0 bases from V and 6 bases from J, with 10 bases between. Germline V CDR1 and CDR2: SGHRS, YFSETQ. CDR3 length equals 14 residues. This CDR3 is CASSLGGTGNEQFF. Here the CDR3 DNA reads TGCGCCAGCAGCTTGGGGGGAACGGGCAATGAGCAGTTCTTC.

The rearrangement joins TRBV25-1 to TRBJ2-7; a possible D gene is TRBD1 (5 bases). The ends were cut back, 6 bases at V and 3 bases at J, with 12 bases in the middle. Germline V gene lookup returns CDR1 MGHDK and CDR2 SYGVNS. The CDR3 sequence is 13 residues long. The CDR3 reads CASSETGFYEQYF. CDR3 sequence (DNA): TGTGCCAGCAGCGAAACAGGTTTCTACGAGCAGTACTTC.

This clone was observed a few times. The chain employs TRBV4-3 and TRBJ2-2, with D unclear. The ends were cut back, 0 bases at V and 2 bases at J, with 4 bases in the middle. This CDR3 region has 14 residues. Germline V gene data show CDR1 as LGHNA and CDR2 as YSLEER. The CDR3, as DNA: TGCGCCAGCAGCCAAGACATAAACACCGGGGAGCTGTTTTTT. It translates to CASSQDINTGELFF.

The V and J genes are TRBV7-9 and TRBJ2-2; 13 bases align to TRBD2. CDR1 and CDR2 from the germline V gene are SEHNR and FQNEAQ (reference sequence). The trim removed 2 bases at V and 5 bases at J, leaving 5 bases unmatched. The CDR3 length is 17 residues. The DNA of the CDR3 is TGTGCCAGCAGCTTACGACTAGCGGGGGGAAAAACCGGGGAGCTGTTTTTT. It codes for CASSLRLAGGKTGELFF.

The chain recombines TRBV2 with TRBJ2-2; 12 bases fit TRBD2. Per the germline V gene, CDR1 is SNHLY and CDR2 is FYNNEI. The CDR3 contains 17 residues. The ends lost 8 bases at V and 7 bases at J; junction bases unmatched: 14. DNA of the CDR3: TGTGCCAGCCAACGAAGGAGACTAGCGGGAGTCCTCGGGGAGCTGTTTTTT. The encoded protein is CASQRRRLAGVLGELFF.

This chain links TRBV20-1 with TRBJ1-2, with D unresolved. There are 9 residues in the CDR3. Germline V gene sequence: CDR1 DFQATT, CDR2 SNEGSKA (reference sequence). The V end was cut by 3 bases, the J end by 8 bases, with 4 bases between. This CDR3 reads CSASGGYTF. The CDR3 DNA sequence: TGCAGTGCTAGTGGAGGCTACACCTTC.

This clone was observed a single time. The chain has TRBV25-1 and TRBJ2-1; D gene uncertain. Germline V gene sequence: CDR1 MGHDK, CDR2 SYGVNS. The CDR3 covers 13 residues. The V end was cut by 3 bases, the J end by 10 bases, with 13 bases between. The CDR3 nucleotides are TGTGCCAGCAGTGAGAACCAGTTTAAAGAGCAGTTCTTC. This encodes CASSENQFKEQFF.

V is TRBV28 and J is TRBJ2-7, with D tentatively TRBD1 or TRBD2 (5 bases each). Between the trimmed V and J ends, which lost 3 bases and 2 bases, there was a span of 11 bases. CDR1 and CDR2 from the germline V gene are MDHEN and SYDVKM. CDR3 length equals 14 residues. CDR3 amino acids: CASSFTQEAYEQYF. CDR3 coding DNA: TGTGCCAGCAGTTTCACACAGGAGGCCTACGAGCAGTACTTC.